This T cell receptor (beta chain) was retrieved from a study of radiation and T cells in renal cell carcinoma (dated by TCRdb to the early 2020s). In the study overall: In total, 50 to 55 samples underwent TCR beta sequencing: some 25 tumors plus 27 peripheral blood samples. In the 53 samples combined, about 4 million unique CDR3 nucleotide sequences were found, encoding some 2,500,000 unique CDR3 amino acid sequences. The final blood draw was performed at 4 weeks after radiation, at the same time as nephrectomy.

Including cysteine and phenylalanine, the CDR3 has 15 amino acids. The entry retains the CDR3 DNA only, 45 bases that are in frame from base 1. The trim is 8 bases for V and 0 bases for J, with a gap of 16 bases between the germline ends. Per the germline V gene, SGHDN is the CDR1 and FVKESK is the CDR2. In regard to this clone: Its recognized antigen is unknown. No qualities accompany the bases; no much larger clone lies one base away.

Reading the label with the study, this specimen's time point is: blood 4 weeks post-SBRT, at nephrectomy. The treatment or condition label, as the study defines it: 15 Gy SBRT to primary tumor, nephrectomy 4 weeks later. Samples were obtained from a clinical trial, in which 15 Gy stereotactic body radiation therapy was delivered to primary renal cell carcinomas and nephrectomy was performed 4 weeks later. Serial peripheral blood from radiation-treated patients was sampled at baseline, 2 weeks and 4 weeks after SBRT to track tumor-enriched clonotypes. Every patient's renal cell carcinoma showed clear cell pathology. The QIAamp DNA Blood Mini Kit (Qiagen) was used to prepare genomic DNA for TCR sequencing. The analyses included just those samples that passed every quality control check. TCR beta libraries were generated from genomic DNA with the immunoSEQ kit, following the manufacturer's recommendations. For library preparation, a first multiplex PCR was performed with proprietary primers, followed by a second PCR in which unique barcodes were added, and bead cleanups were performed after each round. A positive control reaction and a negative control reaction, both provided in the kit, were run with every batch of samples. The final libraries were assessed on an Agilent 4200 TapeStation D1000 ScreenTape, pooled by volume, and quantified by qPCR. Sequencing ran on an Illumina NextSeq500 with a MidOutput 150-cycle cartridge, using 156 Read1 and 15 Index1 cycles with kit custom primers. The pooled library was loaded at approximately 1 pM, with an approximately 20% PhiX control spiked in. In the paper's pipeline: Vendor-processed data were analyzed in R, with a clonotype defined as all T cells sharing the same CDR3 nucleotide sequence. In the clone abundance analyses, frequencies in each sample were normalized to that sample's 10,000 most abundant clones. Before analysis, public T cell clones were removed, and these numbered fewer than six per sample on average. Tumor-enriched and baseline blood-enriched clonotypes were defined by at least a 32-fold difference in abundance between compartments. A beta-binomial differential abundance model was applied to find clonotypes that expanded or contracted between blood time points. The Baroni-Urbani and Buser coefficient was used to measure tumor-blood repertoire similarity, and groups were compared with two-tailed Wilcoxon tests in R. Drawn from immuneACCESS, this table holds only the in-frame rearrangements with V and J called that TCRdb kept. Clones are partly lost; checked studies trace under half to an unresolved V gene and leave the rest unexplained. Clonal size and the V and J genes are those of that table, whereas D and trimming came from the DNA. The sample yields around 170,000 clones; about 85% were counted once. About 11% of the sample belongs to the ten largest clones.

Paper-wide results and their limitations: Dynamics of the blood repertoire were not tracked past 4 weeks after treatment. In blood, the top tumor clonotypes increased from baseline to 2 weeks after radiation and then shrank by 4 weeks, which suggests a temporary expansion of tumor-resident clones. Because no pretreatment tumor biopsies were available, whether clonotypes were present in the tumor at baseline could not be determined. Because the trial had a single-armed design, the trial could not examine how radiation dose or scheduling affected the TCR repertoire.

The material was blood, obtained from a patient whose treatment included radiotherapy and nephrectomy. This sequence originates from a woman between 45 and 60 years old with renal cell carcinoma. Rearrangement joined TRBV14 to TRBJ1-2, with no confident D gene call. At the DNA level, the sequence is TGTGCCAGCCGCCCCTCGGGCATGACTAACTATGGCTACACCTTC. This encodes CASRPSGMTNYGYTF.